A single sample is the source of the 16 T cell receptor beta chains below, sequenced in a study of blood T cell repertoires in COVID-19. Using immunoSEQ multiplex PCR, the repertoire was profiled, and TCRdb retains in-frame clones only, with some absent. The sample has about 83,000 clones; approximately 90% are singletons. The source material was peripheral blood. The receptors come from a woman in her forties or fifties with active or convalescent COVID-19.

The gene calls are TRBV7-7 and TRBJ2-6, with unresolved D. Germline V gene sequence: CDR1 SSHAT, CDR2 FNYEAQ (reference sequence). Between the trimmed V and J ends, which lost 4 bases and 4 bases, there was a span of 11 bases. The CDR3 contains 15 residues. CDR3: CASSSGIPGANVLTF. The CDR3 bases are TGTGCCAGCAGCTCTGGCATTCCCGGGGCCAACGTCCTGACTTTC.

DNA of the CDR3: TGTGCCTGGAGTCCGACTGTCGAGACCCAGTACTTC. Its translation: CAWSPTVETQYF. V is TRBV30 and J is TRBJ2-5; D not resolved. This CDR3 is built from 12 residues. V dropped 2 bases and J dropped 5 bases, with 9 bases sitting between them. The V gene's germline CDR1 is GTSNPN and CDR2 SVGIG (reference sequence).

The chain is built from TRBV7-6 and TRBJ1-1; 7 positions agree with TRBD1. In germline, CDR1 is SGHVS, CDR2 FNYEAQ. The CDR3 covers 15 residues. V lost 6 bases and J lost 2; bases outside the gene matches: 9. In DNA form, the CDR3 reads TGTGCCAGCAGGCCTACAGGGGCTCTAAACACTGAAGCTTTCTTT. It encodes CASRPTGALNTEAFF.

The rearrangement uses TRBV10-3 and TRBJ1-3, with D unclear. CDR3 length: 14 residues. Germline lookup yields CDR1 ENHRY and CDR2 SYGVKD. The V gene lost 6 bases and the J gene lost 0 bases, with 9 bases spanning the gap. The CDR3 bases are TGTGCCATCAGCACCGGGAGCTCTGGAAACACCATATATTTT. Translating it yields CAISTGSSGNTIYF.

V is TRBV30 and J is TRBJ2-5; TRBD2 is a possible D gene (5 bases). From germline, CDR1 is GTSNPN and CDR2 SVGIG (reference sequence). The CDR3 extends over 16 amino acids. The V gene lost 4 bases and the J gene lost 2 bases, with 20 bases spanning the gap. In nucleotides, the CDR3 is TGTGCCTGGATACCTTGGGGTCGCGGACTTCAAGAGACCCAGTACTTC. Translating it yields CAWIPWGRGLQETQYF.

The chain uses TRBV30 and TRBJ2-7; unclear D gene. Trimming removed 0 bases at V and 6 bases at J, with 9 bases between. The V gene's germline CDR1 is GTSNPN and CDR2 SVGIG (reference sequence). The CDR3 is 12 amino acids. In DNA form, the CDR3 reads TGTGCCTGGAGTGTTGACTCCCCCGAGCAGTACTTC. Amino acids: CAWSVDSPEQYF. The whole variable domain, remainder taken from reference TRBV30 and TRBJ2-7, is SQTIHQWPATLVQPVGSPLSLECTVEGTSNPNLYWYRQAAGRGLQLLFYSVGIGQISSEVPQNLSASRPQDRQFILSSKKLLLSDSGFYLCAWSVDSPEQYFGPGTRLTVT.

This chain uses TRBV5-1 with TRBJ1-2; D unresolved. Looked up from germline, CDR1 is SGHRS and CDR2 is YFSETQ. V was trimmed by 6 bases and J by 7 bases, leaving 16 bases between them. This CDR3 has 13 residues. CDR3 bases: TGCGCCAGCACCGGAGACCTAATGGGTGGCTACACCTTC. Translated, it gives CASTGDLMGGYTF.

This chain uses TRBV6-5 with TRBJ2-2; D not resolved. This CDR3 region has 11 residues. V was clipped by 6 bases and J by 5 bases, with 4 bases between them. In germline, CDR1 is MNHEY, CDR2 SVGAGI. The CDR3 DNA follows: TGTGCCAGCAGAGCAACCGGGGAGCTGTTTTTT. Protein sequence: CASRATGELFF.

This sequence joins TRBV19 and TRBJ1-5; weak D call: TRBD1 (5 bases). From germline, CDR1 is LNHDA and CDR2 SQIVND (reference sequence). V shed 3 bases and J shed 0 bases, with 12 bases lying between them. The CDR3 is made up of 16 amino acids. The CDR3 region has the DNA TGTGCCAGTAGTATTGTGACAGCCTTTAGCAATCAGCCCCAGCATTTT. The encoded protein is CASSIVTAFSNQPQHF.

V gene TRBV6-5 combines with J gene TRBJ1-1; D remains unclear. Germline V lookup: CDR1 MNHEY, CDR2 SVGAGI. The V gene lost 4 bases and the J gene lost 2 bases, with 14 bases spanning the gap. The CDR3 spans 15 residues. The CDR3 sequence: CASSSPPGSNTEAFF. CDR3 coding DNA: TGTGCCAGCAGTTCCCCTCCCGGGTCCAACACTGAAGCTTTCTTT.

The chain combines TRBV7-2 with TRBJ2-5, with 8 positions matching TRBD2. The CDR3 covers 13 residues. CDR1 is SGHTA and CDR2 is FQGNSA in the germline V gene. With 6 bases clipped from V and 4 bases from J, the junction kept 4 bases outside the gene matches. CDR3 DNA sequence: TGTGCCAGCAGTCGCGGGGGGACAGAGACCCAGTACTTC. The encoded protein is CASSRGGTETQYF. Using reference TRBV7-2 and TRBJ2-5 for the parts outside the CDR3, the full variable domain is GAGVSQSPSNKVTEKGKDVELRCDPISGHTALYWYRQSLGQGLEFLIYFQGNSAPDKSGLPSDRFSAERTGGSVSTLTIQRTQQEDSAVYLCASSRGGTETQYFGPGTRLLVL.

DNA for the CDR3: TGCAGCGTCCGACAGGGGGGAAACACCGGGGAGCTGTTTTTT. It codes for CSVRQGGNTGELFF. The V and J genes are TRBV29-1 and TRBJ2-2; TRBD1 agrees at 9 bases. J gave up 2 bases and V 6 bases, and 4 bases lay outside the gene matches. The CDR3 is made up of 14 amino acids. From germline, CDR1 is SQVTM and CDR2 ANQGSEA.

The chain is built from TRBV10-3 and TRBJ1-5, with D tentatively TRBD1 (5 bases). Looked up from germline, CDR1 is ENHRY and CDR2 is SYGVKD. Trimming took 6 bases from V and 4 from J, leaving 13 bases between them. The CDR3 length is 14 residues. This CDR3 reads CAISPTGTNQPQHF. For the CDR3, the DNA is TGTGCCATCAGCCCCACAGGAACGAATCAGCCCCAGCATTTT.

V gene TRBV7-2 combines with J gene TRBJ2-1; 16 nucleotides align to TRBD2. Trimming took 5 bases from V and 2 from J; bases not matched to a gene: 9. This CDR3 has 19 amino acids. CDR1 and CDR2 (germline): SGHTA, FQGNSA. The CDR3, as DNA: TGTGCCAGCAGCCATCCGGGACTAGCGGGGGGGCCAACCTACAATGAGCAGTTCTTC. Translating gives CASSHPGLAGGPTYNEQFF.

This rearrangement joins TRBV4-3 to TRBJ2-7; unclear D gene. The CDR3 is 14 residues long. Germline values: CDR1 LGHNA, CDR2 YSLEER. Deletions cut 1 base from V and 3 bases from J, with 10 bases between. CDR3 in DNA: TGCGCCAGCAGCCAAGGAATCACCGGCTACGAGCAGTACTTC. This encodes CASSQGITGYEQYF.

This chain joins TRBV19 and TRBJ1-5; a weak D match, TRBD1 (6 bases). The CDR3 has 15 residues. The V gene's germline CDR1 is LNHDA and CDR2 SQIVND (reference sequence). V dropped 3 bases and J dropped 6 bases, with 15 bases sitting between them. The CDR3 protein is CASSMVRGLFQPQHF. CDR3 coding DNA: TGTGCCAGTAGTATGGTCAGGGGATTGTTTCAGCCCCAGCATTTT.